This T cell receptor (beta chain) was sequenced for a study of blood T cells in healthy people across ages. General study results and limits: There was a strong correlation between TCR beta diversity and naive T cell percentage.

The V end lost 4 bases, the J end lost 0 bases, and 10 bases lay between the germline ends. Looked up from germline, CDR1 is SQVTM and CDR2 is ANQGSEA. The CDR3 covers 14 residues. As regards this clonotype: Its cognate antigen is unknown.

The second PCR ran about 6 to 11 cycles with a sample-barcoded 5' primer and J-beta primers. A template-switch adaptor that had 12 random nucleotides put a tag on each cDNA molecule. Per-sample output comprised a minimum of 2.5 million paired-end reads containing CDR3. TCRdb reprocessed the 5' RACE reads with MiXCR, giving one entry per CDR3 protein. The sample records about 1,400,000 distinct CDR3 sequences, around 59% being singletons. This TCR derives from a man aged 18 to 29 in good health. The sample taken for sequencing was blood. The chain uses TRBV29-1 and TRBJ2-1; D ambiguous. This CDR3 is CSVALQSSYNEQFF. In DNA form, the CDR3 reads TGCAGCGTTGCCCTACAGAGCTCCTACAATGAGCAGTTCTTC.